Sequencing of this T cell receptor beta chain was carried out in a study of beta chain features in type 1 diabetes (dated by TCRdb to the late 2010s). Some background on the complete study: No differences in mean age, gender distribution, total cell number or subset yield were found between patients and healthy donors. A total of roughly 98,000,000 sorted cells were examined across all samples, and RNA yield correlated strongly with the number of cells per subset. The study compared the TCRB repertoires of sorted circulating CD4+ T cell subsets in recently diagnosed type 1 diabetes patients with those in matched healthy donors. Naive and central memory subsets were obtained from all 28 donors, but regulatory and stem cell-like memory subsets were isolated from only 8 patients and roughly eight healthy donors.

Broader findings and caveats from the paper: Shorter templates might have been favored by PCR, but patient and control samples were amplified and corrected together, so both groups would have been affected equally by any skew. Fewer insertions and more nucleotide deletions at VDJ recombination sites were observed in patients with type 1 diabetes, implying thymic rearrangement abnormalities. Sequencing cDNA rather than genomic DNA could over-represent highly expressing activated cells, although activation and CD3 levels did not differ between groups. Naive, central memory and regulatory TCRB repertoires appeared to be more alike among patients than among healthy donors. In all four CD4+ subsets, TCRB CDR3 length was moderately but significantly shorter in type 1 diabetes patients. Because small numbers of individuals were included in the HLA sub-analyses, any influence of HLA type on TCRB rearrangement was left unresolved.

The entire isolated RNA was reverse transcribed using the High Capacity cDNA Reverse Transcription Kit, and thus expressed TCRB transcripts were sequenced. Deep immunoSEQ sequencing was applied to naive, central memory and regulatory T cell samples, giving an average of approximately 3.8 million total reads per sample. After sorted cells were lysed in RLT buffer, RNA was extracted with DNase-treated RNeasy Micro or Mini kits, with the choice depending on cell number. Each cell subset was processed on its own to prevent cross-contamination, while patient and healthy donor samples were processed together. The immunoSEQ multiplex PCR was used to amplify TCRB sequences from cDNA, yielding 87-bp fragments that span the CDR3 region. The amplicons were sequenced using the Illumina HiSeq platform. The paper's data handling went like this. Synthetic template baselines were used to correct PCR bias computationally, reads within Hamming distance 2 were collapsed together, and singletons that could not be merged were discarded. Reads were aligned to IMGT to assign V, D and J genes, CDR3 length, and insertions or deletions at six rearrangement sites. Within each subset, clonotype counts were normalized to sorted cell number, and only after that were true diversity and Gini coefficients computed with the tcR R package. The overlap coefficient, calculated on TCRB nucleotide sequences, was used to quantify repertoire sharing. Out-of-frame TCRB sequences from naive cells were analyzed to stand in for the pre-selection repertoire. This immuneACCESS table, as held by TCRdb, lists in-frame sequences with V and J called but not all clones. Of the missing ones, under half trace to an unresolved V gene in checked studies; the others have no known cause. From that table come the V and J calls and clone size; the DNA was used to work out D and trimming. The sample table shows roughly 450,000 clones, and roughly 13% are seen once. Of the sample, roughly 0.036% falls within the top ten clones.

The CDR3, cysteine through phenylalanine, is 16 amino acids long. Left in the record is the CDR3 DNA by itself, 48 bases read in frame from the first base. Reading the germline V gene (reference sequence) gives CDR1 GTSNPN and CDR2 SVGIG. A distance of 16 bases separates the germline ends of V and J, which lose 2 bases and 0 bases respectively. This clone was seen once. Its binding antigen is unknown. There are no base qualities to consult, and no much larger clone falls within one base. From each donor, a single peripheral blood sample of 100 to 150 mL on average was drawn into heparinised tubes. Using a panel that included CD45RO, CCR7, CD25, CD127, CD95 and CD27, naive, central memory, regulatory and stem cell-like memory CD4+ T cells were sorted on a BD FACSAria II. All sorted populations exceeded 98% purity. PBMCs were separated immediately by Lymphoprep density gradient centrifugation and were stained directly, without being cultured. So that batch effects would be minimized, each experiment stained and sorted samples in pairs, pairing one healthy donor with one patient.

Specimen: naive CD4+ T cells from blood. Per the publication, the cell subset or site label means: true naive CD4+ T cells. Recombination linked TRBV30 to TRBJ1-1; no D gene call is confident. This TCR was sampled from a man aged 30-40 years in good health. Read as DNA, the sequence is TGTGCCTGGAGTCCAATTGGAACCCAGATGAACACTGAAGCTTTCTTT. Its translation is CAWSPIGTQMNTEAFF.